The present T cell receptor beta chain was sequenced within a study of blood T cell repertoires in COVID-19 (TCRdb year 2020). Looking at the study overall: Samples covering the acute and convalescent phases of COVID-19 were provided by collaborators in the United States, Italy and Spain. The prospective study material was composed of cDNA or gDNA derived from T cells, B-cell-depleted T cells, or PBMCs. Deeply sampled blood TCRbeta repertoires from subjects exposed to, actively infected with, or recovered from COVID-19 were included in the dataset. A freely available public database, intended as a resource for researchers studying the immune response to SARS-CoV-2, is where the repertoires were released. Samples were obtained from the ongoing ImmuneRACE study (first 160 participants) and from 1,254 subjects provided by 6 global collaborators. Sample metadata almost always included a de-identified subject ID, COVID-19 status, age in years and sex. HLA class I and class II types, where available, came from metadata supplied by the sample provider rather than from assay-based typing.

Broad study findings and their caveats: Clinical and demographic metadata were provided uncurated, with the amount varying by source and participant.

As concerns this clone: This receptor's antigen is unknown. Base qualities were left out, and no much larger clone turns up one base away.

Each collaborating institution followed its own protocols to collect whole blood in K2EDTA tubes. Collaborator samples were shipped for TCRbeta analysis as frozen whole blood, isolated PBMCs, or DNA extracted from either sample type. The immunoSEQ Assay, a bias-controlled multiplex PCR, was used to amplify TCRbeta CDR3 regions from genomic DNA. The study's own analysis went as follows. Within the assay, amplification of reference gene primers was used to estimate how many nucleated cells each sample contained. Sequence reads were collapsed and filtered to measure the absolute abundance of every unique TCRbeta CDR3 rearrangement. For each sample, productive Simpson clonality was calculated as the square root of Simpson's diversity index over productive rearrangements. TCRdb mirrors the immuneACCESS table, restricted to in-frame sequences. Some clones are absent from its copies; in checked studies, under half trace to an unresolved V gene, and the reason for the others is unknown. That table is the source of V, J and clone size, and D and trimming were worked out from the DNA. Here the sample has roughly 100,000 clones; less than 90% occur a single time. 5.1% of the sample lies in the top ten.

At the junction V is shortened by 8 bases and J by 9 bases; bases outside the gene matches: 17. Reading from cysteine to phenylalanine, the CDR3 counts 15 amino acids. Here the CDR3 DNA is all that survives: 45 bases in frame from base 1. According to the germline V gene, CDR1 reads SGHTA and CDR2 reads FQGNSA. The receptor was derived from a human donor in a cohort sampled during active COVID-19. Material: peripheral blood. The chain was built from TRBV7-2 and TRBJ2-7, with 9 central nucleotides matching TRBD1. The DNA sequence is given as TGTGCCAGCGGACAAACAGGGGGCCCTACTATTGGGCAGTACTTC. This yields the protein CASGQTGGPTIGQYF.